This is a list of T cell receptor beta chains from one sample in a study of blood T cell repertoires in COVID-19. Sequenced by immunoSEQ multiplex PCR; TCRdb stores in-frame clones only, minus some. The sample holds about 170,000 clones; more than 85% are singletons and the top ten take about 6.5%. The sequenced sample was PBMCs or T cells enriched from blood (not recorded which). The source is a woman in her fifties or sixties who had recovered from COVID-19. CDR3s include the opening cysteine and the closing phenylalanine or tryptophan. The D gene is left open where the match is weak. Some rows mark clone size as missing; the rest say once, few, many or name a class of expanded clone.

D	J	V	size	length	DNA	CDR3
-	TRBJ2-7	TRBV20-1	-	11	TGCAGTGCTAGTGACAGCTACGAGCAGTACTTC	CSASDSYEQYF
TRBD1	TRBJ1-6	TRBV7-2	-	13	TGTGCCAGCAACCAGGGGGATAATTCACCCCTCCACTTT	CASNQGDNSPLHF
-	TRBJ1-2	TRBV7-2	-	14	TGTGCCAGCAGCTCCCAAGGGGGTCTAATTGGCTACACCTTC	CASSSQGGLIGYTF
TRBD2	TRBJ2-1	TRBV19	-	16	TGTGCCAGTAGCCCCCCGGGACTAGCGGGAGTTTATGAGCAGTTCTTC	CASSPPGLAGVYEQFF
-	TRBJ1-2	TRBV12-3/TRBV12-4	-	13	TGTGCCAGCAGTTTGCGTGAGGGCTATGGCTACACCTTC	CASSLREGYGYTF
-	TRBJ1-5	TRBV28	-	17	TGTGCCAGCAGTTCCCAAGGGGCACTCAAGAGCAATCAGCCCCAGCATTTT	CASSSQGALKSNQPQHF
TRBD2	TRBJ2-7	TRBV3-1/TRBV3-2	-	17	TGTGCCAGCAGCCAACTACGTCGACTAGCGGGGACTTACGAGCAGTACTTC	CASSQLRRLAGTYEQYF
TRBD1	TRBJ2-1	TRBV28	-	12	TGTGCCAGCAGTTTACGGGACAGGCAGCAGTTCTTC	CASSLRDRQQFF
-	TRBJ2-7	TRBV7-2	-	14	TGTGCCAGCAGCTTACGGCGGGCCTCCTACGAGCAGTACTTC	CASSLRRASYEQYF
TRBD1	TRBJ1-2	TRBV29-1	-	13	TGCAGCGTTGAAGGGCAGGGGGCGAATGGCTACACCTTC	CSVEGQGANGYTF
-	TRBJ2-1	TRBV14	-	19	TGTGCCAGCAGCCAAGATCCCCTTCTAGCGACCCATCTTCGTAATGAGCAGTTCTTC	CASSQDPLLATHLRNEQFF
-	TRBJ2-1	TRBV7-2	-	13	TGTGCCAGCAGCGCGGACAGTTACAATGAGCAGTTCTTC	CASSADSYNEQFF
TRBD2	TRBJ2-1	TRBV11-2	once	14	TGTGCCAGCAGCGGACGACTAGCAGGAAATGAGCAGTTCTTC	CASSGRLAGNEQFF
-	TRBJ1-6	TRBV19	-	14	TGTGCCAGTAGTATGCGCCAGGGGAATTCACCCCTCCACTTT	CASSMRQGNSPLHF
TRBD2	TRBJ2-5	TRBV5-4	-	16	TGTGCCAGCAGCTTGAGATGGCTAGCGGGAGGAGAGACCCAGTACTTC	CASSLRWLAGGETQYF
-	TRBJ1-5	TRBV4-1	-	14	TGCGCCAGCAGCCAAGATACCGTGTCGGGGCCCCAGCATTTT	CASSQDTVSGPQHF
TRBD2	TRBJ2-1	TRBV27	-	16	TGTGCCAGCAGTTTGACCGGGACTAGCCGTGACAATGAGCAGTTCTTC	CASSLTGTSRDNEQFF
-	TRBJ1-4	TRBV7-9	once	15	TGTGCCAGCAGCTTACCGACAGTGGGAAATGAAAAACTGTTTTTT	CASSLPTVGNEKLFF
-	TRBJ1-5	TRBV19	-	16	TGTGCCAGTAGTATTAGCATTGGAGCAGGGCAACAGCCCCAGCATTTT	CASSISIGAGQQPQHF
TRBD1	TRBJ2-5	TRBV19	once	16	TGTGCCAGTAGACCATCAAAAGGACAGGGCCAAGAGACCCAGTACTTC	CASRPSKGQGQETQYF
-	TRBJ1-1	TRBV6-2/TRBV6-3	-	15	TGTGCCAGCAGTTACTCGAGCCTAAAGGGAGCCGAAGCTTTCTTT	CASSYSSLKGAEAFF
TRBD1	TRBJ2-3	TRBV4-3	-	16	TGCGCCAGCAGCCAAGATGGGGAGACAGGGAGAGATACGCAGTATTTT	CASSQDGETGRDTQYF
-	TRBJ2-3	TRBV5-4	once	14	TGTGCCAGCCGAACCGGGGGTATCACAGATACGCAGTATTTT	CASRTGGITDTQYF
TRBD1	TRBJ1-4	TRBV28	-	16	TGTGCCAGCAGTTTATATGGGACAGGGTCTAATGAAAAACTGTTTTTT	CASSLYGTGSNEKLFF
-	TRBJ1-1	TRBV27	few	13	TGTGCCAGCAGTTTCGGGGGGAACACTGAAGCTTTCTTT	CASSFGGNTEAFF
-	TRBJ2-7	TRBV24-1	-	13	TGTGCCACCAGTGAAACAGGGCTCTTCGAGCAGTACTTC	CATSETGLFEQYF
TRBD1	TRBJ1-2	TRBV5-1	-	13	TGCGCCAGCAGCTGGGACAGGAATTATGGCTACACCTTC	CASSWDRNYGYTF
TRBD1	TRBJ1-3	TRBV9	-	14	TGTGCCAGCAGCTTGGGGACAGTTGGAAACACCATATATTTT	CASSLGTVGNTIYF
TRBD2	TRBJ2-2	TRBV18	-	17	TGTGCCAGCTCACCACCGGGACTAGCGGGAATCACCGGGGAGCTGTTTTTT	CASSPPGLAGITGELFF
TRBD2	TRBJ2-3	TRBV18	-	17	TGTGCCAGCTCACCGGGACTAGCGGGAGCCGGCACAGATACGCAGTATTTT	CASSPGLAGAGTDTQYF
TRBD1	TRBJ2-7	TRBV6-5	-	14	TGTGCCAGCAGGCCAAGTCAGGGGGCCTACGAGCAGTACTTC	CASRPSQGAYEQYF
TRBD2	TRBJ2-7	TRBV7-8	-	16	TGTGCCAGCAGCTCAAGCGGACTAGCGGTTCCCTACGAGCAGTACTTC	CASSSSGLAVPYEQYF
TRBD2	TRBJ2-1	TRBV3-1/TRBV3-2	once	17	TGTGCCAGCAGCCAAGATCCCGGACTAGCGGGAGTTAGTGAGCAGTTCTTC	CASSQDPGLAGVSEQFF
TRBD2	TRBJ2-1	TRBV6-6	-	15	TGTGCCAGCAGCAAACCTATGGTCCTAGCGGATGAGCAGTTCTTC	CASSKPMVLADEQFF
TRBD1	TRBJ1-2	TRBV18	-	13	TGTGCCAGCTCGGGCGGAGGGGGCCGAGGCTACACCTTC	CASSGGGGRGYTF
-	TRBJ1-6	TRBV6-6	-	14	TGTGCCAGCACATTAGAAGGGGCGAATTCACCCCTCCACTTT	CASTLEGANSPLHF
-	TRBJ1-1	TRBV10-3	-	15	TGTGCCATCAGTGTCGACAGTATACGTTTCACTGAAGCTTTCTTT	CAISVDSIRFTEAFF
TRBD2	TRBJ2-1	TRBV9	-	15	TGTGCCAGCAGCGTAGGCGGGAGGGCCTACAATGAGCAGTTCTTC	CASSVGGRAYNEQFF
-	TRBJ2-3	TRBV11-1	-	11	TGTGCCAGCAGCTTAGGAGTTACGCAGTATTTT	CASSLGVTQYF
-	TRBJ2-4	TRBV30	-	13	TGTGCCTGGAGCTTAGCGAGTGGGGACATTCAGTACTTC	CAWSLASGDIQYF
TRBD1	TRBJ1-1	TRBV7-9	few	13	TGTGCCAGCAGCTTAGAGGGGGCCACTGAAGCTTTCTTT	CASSLEGATEAFF
-	TRBJ1-2	TRBV27	few	14	TGTGCCAGCAGTTTTGGGAGTGCTAACTATGGCTACACCTTC	CASSFGSANYGYTF
TRBD2	TRBJ2-1	TRBV7-2	-	15	TGTGCCAGCAGCCCCGGGGGAGGGTTTTGGAATGAGCAGTTCTTC	CASSPGGGFWNEQFF
TRBD1	TRBJ1-2	TRBV30	-	13	TGTGCCTGGCACAGGGGATGGGACTATGGCTACACCTTC	CAWHRGWDYGYTF
TRBD1	TRBJ2-5	TRBV9	-	16	TGTGCCAGCAGCGTAGATAGGGGGCAAAATTGGGAGACCCAGTACTTC	CASSVDRGQNWETQYF
-	TRBJ1-1	TRBV19	-	14	TGTGCCAGTAGTTCGGTTCCCTTGAACACTGAAGCTTTCTTT	CASSSVPLNTEAFF
-	TRBJ1-1	TRBV10-2	few	14	TGCGCCAGCAGTGGGCAGACAGGGAACACTGAAGCTTTCTTT	CASSGQTGNTEAFF
-	TRBJ1-2	TRBV6-5	-	14	TGTGCCAGCAGTTTACTCCGACAGAACTATGGCTACACCTTC	CASSLLRQNYGYTF
TRBD1	TRBJ1-4	TRBV6-5	-	15	TGTGCCAGCAGTTACTCGGGACAGGCTTGGGAAAAACTGTTTTTT	CASSYSGQAWEKLFF
TRBD1	TRBJ1-2	TRBV18	-	17	TGTGCCAGCTCACCAGCTTTTGGACAGGGGGCGAACTATGGCTACACCTTC	CASSPAFGQGANYGYTF
TRBD1	TRBJ1-6	TRBV6-5	-	15	TGTGCCAGCAGCTTGGACAGGGCAAACTATTCACCCCTCCACTTT	CASSLDRANYSPLHF
-	TRBJ2-5	TRBV21-1	once	14	TGTGCCAGCAGCAGCCGGACAAATCGAGAGACCCAGTACTTC	CASSSRTNRETQYF
-	TRBJ1-2	TRBV28	-	13	TGTGCCAGCAGTTTGGACAGTAACTATGGCTACACCTTC	CASSLDSNYGYTF